The entry below describes one T cell receptor (beta chain). This sample stems from a study of CD8+ T cells in alopecia areata. Reverse transcription of extracted RNA yielded cDNA, which provided the sequencing template. Profiling relied on immunoSEQ multiplex PCR, and the TCRdb table lists in-frame clones only, not all of them. The repertoire holds 89,000 or so clones, with approximately 50% as singletons. Alopecia areata patients provided lesional scalp punch biopsies and peripheral blood, both collected for the study. The germline CDR1 and CDR2 sequences are MNHEY and SMNVEV (reference sequence). The CDR3 runs 13 residues. Trimming removed 4 bases from V and 2 bases from J, with 8 bases in between.

The chain combines TRBV27 with TRBJ1-1; no definite D call. The TCR originated in a human donor with alopecia areata. Sequenced input: NKG2D-high CD8+ T cells sorted from blood. The CDR3 is CASSWEDNTEAFF. As DNA, the CDR3 is TGTGCCAGCAGTTGGGAGGATAACACTGAAGCTTTCTTT.